What follows are 23 T cell receptor beta chains derived from one specimen sequenced in a study of T cell responses to AZD1222 COVID-19 vaccine. Libraries were prepared by immunoSEQ multiplex PCR; TCRdb keeps only in-frame clonotypes and omits some of them. This table has about 160,000 clones, 70% to 90% appearing once. The sample here was peripheral blood, taken 28 days after the second AZD1222 dose. The receptor set was obtained from an adult who received the AZD1222 COVID-19 vaccine.

This chain joins TRBV2 and TRBJ2-7; D is uncertain. This CDR3 is 12 amino acids long. Per the germline V gene, CDR1 is SNHLY and CDR2 is FYNNEI. Trimming took 8 bases from V and 2 from J, leaving 10 bases between them. The CDR3 sequence: CASDSETYEQYF. CDR3 DNA sequence: TGTGCCAGCGATTCGGAGACCTACGAGCAGTACTTC.

V is TRBV13 and J is TRBJ2-6; D may be TRBD2 (5 bases). The CDR3 covers 16 residues. Germline CDR1 reads PRHDT; CDR2 reads FYEKMQ (reference sequence). Trimming shortened V by 3 bases and J by 2 bases, and 11 bases separated the two germline ends. DNA of the CDR3: TGTGCCAGCAGCTTGGAAGGGAGCGCTGGGGCCAACGTCCTGACTTTC. Its translation is CASSLEGSAGANVLTF.

This clone was recorded only once. This chain connects TRBV6-5 to TRBJ1-1; D remains unclear. The germline V gene encodes CDR1 MNHEY and CDR2 SVGAGI. The CDR3 covers 13 residues. The V and J ends lost 6 bases and 5 bases respectively, with 13 bases between them. The CDR3 reads CASSPGTWTEAFF. The CDR3, as DNA: TGTGCCAGCAGCCCAGGTACGTGGACTGAAGCTTTCTTT.

The chain employs TRBV30 and TRBJ1-2; D call uncertain. Trimming removed 1 base from V and 8 bases from J, with 14 bases in between. The CDR3 spans 13 residues. Germline loops: CDR1 GTSNPN, CDR2 SVGIG (reference sequence). This CDR3 is CAWSAQSGGGYTF. The DNA of the CDR3 is TGTGCCTGGAGTGCCCAATCAGGAGGGGGCTACACCTTC.

Turning to this clone: Other DNA sequences in the sample encode the same CDR3. The rearrangement uses TRBV19 and TRBJ1-1, with D maybe TRBD1 (5 bases). The germline V and J ends were trimmed by 4 bases and 7 bases, with 7 bases remaining between them. CDR3 length: 11 residues. Germline V gene sequence: CDR1 LNHDA, CDR2 SQIVND (reference sequence). The CDR3 sequence is CASSTGGEAFF. In DNA form, the CDR3 reads TGTGCCAGTAGTACCGGGGGTGAAGCTTTCTTT. Looking up the rest from reference TRBV19 and TRBJ1-1 gives the full variable domain: DGGITQSPKYLFRKEGQNVTLSCEQNLNHDAMYWYRQDPGQGLRLIYYSQIVNDFQKGDIAEGYSVSREKKESFPLTVTSAQKNPTAFYLCASSTGGEAFFGQGTRLTVV.

J is TRBJ2-3 and V is TRBV10-3; D unresolved. The length of the CDR3 is 13 residues. Trimming shortened V by 4 bases and J by 0 bases, and 5 bases separated the two germline ends. The V gene's germline CDR1 is ENHRY and CDR2 SYGVKD. In DNA form, the CDR3 reads TGTGCCATCAGTGGCGTGAGCACAGATACGCAGTATTTT. It codes for CAISGVSTDTQYF.

In its sample, this clone was seen once. This chain connects TRBV5-1 to TRBJ1-1; D is undetermined. The germline V gene encodes CDR1 SGHRS and CDR2 YFSETQ. This CDR3 comprises 13 residues. Trimming removed 4 bases at V and 1 base at J, with 8 bases between. This CDR3 is CASSRASNTEAFF. The CDR3 DNA reads as TGCGCCAGCAGCCGGGCCTCGAACACTGAAGCTTTCTTT.

V usage is TRBV6-5 and J usage is TRBJ1-6; 9 bases agree with TRBD1. The CDR3 is 14 residues long. V shed 4 bases, J shed 8 bases, and the junction held 3 bases outside the gene matches. The germline V gene has CDR1 MNHEY and CDR2 SVGAGI. This CDR3 reads CASSSTGGDSPLHF. CDR3 DNA sequence: TGTGCCAGCAGTTCCACAGGGGGCGATTCACCCCTCCACTTT.

The chain has TRBV3-1 (or the pseudogene TRBV3-2) and TRBJ1-2; D unresolved. V was pared by 0 bases and J by 4 bases, with 9 bases between. Germline V CDR1 and CDR2: LGHDT, YNNKEL (reference sequence). This CDR3 has 14 residues. CDR3 sequence (DNA): TGTGCCAGCAGCCAAGATTTCGCCCGCTATGGCTACACCTTC. Protein sequence: CASSQDFARYGYTF.

The V and J genes are TRBV11-1 and TRBJ2-1, with D perhaps matching TRBD2 (6 bases). Trimming stripped 2 bases from V and 4 bases from J, with 15 bases between. The CDR3 totals 16 residues. CDR1 SGHAT and CDR2 FQDESV come from the germline V gene (reference sequence). The CDR3 spells CASSLRRGDPYNEQFF. CDR3 bases: TGTGCCAGCAGCTTACGTCGCGGGGACCCATACAATGAGCAGTTCTTC.

This rearrangement joins TRBV4-3 to TRBJ1-4; the D gene is possibly TRBD1 (6 bases). V lost 3 bases and J lost 8, with 19 bases in between. This CDR3 is built from 16 residues. In germline, CDR1 is LGHNA, CDR2 YSLEER. CDR3 protein: CASSQAFTGKGEKLFF. CDR3 DNA: TGCGCCAGCAGCCAGGCTTTTACAGGGAAGGGCGAAAAACTGTTTTTT.

The chain uses TRBV6-1 and TRBJ2-5; D possibly corresponds to TRBD2 (7 bases). Trimming cost V 3 bases and J 4 bases, with 15 bases left between them. Germline assignment: CDR1 MNHNS and CDR2 SASEGT. The CDR3 spans 15 residues. The CDR3 sequence: CASSDGGGAVETQYF. In DNA form, the CDR3 reads TGTGCCAGCAGTGATGGTGGGGGGGCCGTAGAGACCCAGTACTTC.

CDR3 DNA: TGTGCCAGCAGCTTCTCCCGGGACAGTATCGGCTACACCTTC. Protein product: CASSFSRDSIGYTF. The chain combines TRBV11-2 with TRBJ1-2, with 7 bases fitting TRBD1. CDR1 SGHAT and CDR2 FQNNGV come from the germline V gene. The V segment lost 3 bases and the J segment 8 bases; nucleotides outside the gene matches: 9. This CDR3 comprises 14 residues.

Only one count was recorded for this clone. The V gene is TRBV5-4, the J gene TRBJ2-5; either TRBD1 or TRBD2 may fit D (6 bases each). The CDR3 has 15 amino acids. CDR1 is SGHNT and CDR2 is YYREEE in the germline V gene (reference sequence). V shed 4 bases and J shed 1 base, with 14 bases lying between them. This chain's CDR3 is CASSPPGAGQETQYF. In DNA, the CDR3 is TGTGCCAGCAGCCCGCCGGGGGCTGGCCAAGAGACCCAGTACTTC.

The V call is TRBV6-4, the J call TRBJ1-2, with D perhaps matching TRBD1 (6 bases). Trimming took 6 bases from V and 5 from J, leaving 16 bases between them. The CDR3 contains 14 residues. CDR1 is MRHNA and CDR2 is SNTAGT in the germline V gene. The CDR3: CASRLTGSGYGYTF. The CDR3 DNA reads as TGTGCCAGCAGGCTGACAGGTTCGGGGTATGGCTACACCTTC.

This sequence joins TRBV3-1 (or the pseudogene TRBV3-2) and TRBJ2-1, with 7 bases fitting TRBD2. CDR1 and CDR2 (germline): LGHDT, YNNKEL (reference sequence). The CDR3 contains 14 residues. Losses at the gene ends were 4 bases for V and 4 bases for J; bases not matched to a gene: 4. In DNA, the CDR3 is TGTGCCAGCAGCCGAACGGGGGGATACAATGAGCAGTTCTTC. Translated, it gives CASSRTGGYNEQFF.

V and J are TRBV5-8 and TRBJ2-2; unclear D gene. Deletions cut 4 bases from V and 5 bases from J, with 15 bases between. Germline-derived CDR1 and CDR2 are SGHTS and YDEGEE. The CDR3 runs to 15 residues. CDR3 sequence (DNA): TGTGCCAGCAGCATCCCGTATCCAAGGACCGGGGAGCTGTTTTTT. Translated, it gives CASSIPYPRTGELFF.

The chain links TRBV2 to TRBJ1-1; D not certain. The CDR3 has 12 amino acids. V lost 8 bases and J lost 10, with 17 bases in between. Germline assignment: CDR1 SNHLY and CDR2 FYNNEI. This chain's CDR3 is CASSPTARGAFF. The CDR3 DNA is TGTGCCAGCTCACCCACAGCACGGGGAGCTTTCTTT.

The gene calls are TRBV28 and TRBJ1-3; D uncertain. From germline, CDR1 is MDHEN and CDR2 SYDVKM. V was clipped by 6 bases and J by 4 bases, with 10 bases between them. The CDR3 length is 13 residues. Here the CDR3 reads CASRIVLGNTIYF. Written as DNA, the CDR3 is TGTGCCAGCAGAATTGTGTTGGGAAACACCATATATTTT.

V gene TRBV2 combines with J gene TRBJ1-2, with D possibly TRBD1 on 6 matching bases. The V gene lost 1 base and the J gene lost 4 bases, with 10 bases spanning the gap. CDR3 length: 14 residues. Germline-derived CDR1 and CDR2 are SNHLY and FYNNEI. The CDR3: CASSEDGRGYGYTF. The DNA for the CDR3 is TGTGCCAGCAGTGAAGATGGCAGGGGCTATGGCTACACCTTC.

The chain carries TRBV6-5 and TRBJ1-1, with D uncertain. Trimming left V 0 bases short and J 1 base short, with 9 bases between. This CDR3 has 15 amino acids. Germline V lookup: CDR1 MNHEY, CDR2 SVGAGI. CDR3 DNA sequence: TGTGCCAGCAGTTACTCGATTCGGGGGAACACTGAAGCTTTCTTT. It encodes CASSYSIRGNTEAFF.

This clone occurred a few times. The chain recombines TRBV7-6 with TRBJ2-3, with D uncertain. The germline V gene has CDR1 SGHVS and CDR2 FNYEAQ. CDR3 size: 13 residues. V was cut by 4 bases and J by 0 bases, with 5 bases left in between. CDR3 protein: CASSSSSTDTQYF. The DNA for the CDR3 is TGTGCCAGCAGCTCCTCTAGCACAGATACGCAGTATTTT.

CDR3 in amino acids: CATTGDTGELFF. The CDR3 DNA reads as TGTGCCACCACAGGGGACACCGGGGAGCTGTTTTTT. This chain uses TRBV15 with TRBJ2-2, with a weak D call TRBD1 (6 bases). Germline CDR1 is LNHNV and CDR2 is YYDKDF (reference sequence). This CDR3 spans 12 amino acids. Trimming pared 7 bases from V and 3 bases from J, leaving 6 bases between.